This T cell receptor beta chain was captured by sequencing in a study of T-cell reconstitution after alpha-beta-depleted transplantation in children. This clonotype was recorded at least ten times. Preparing the TCRbeta library involved the use of unique molecular identifiers. One entry per CDR3 protein, called by TCRdb with MiXCR from the PCR reads. The sample shows hundreds of thousands of distinct CDR3 sequences, around 16% of them seen only once. This sequence originates from a human donor who donated a stem cell graft to a child with acute myeloid leukemia. Here the sequenced sample was PBMCs from the stem cell graft donor, taken from the stem cell graft.

The CDR3, as DNA: TGCAGTGCTAGAGATATGGACAGGGGAGAAACTGAAGCTTTCTTT. It translates to CSARDMDRGETEAFF. The V call is TRBV20-1, the J call TRBJ1-1, with 9 bases fitting TRBD1. Trimming took 0 bases from V and 5 from J; bases not matched to a gene: 7. The CDR3 loop spans 15 amino acids. Germline V CDR1 and CDR2: DFQATT, SNEGSKA (reference sequence).